These T cell receptor beta chains were read from a single sample in a study of cytomegalovirus exposure and HLA in healthy donors. Using immunoSEQ multiplex PCR, the repertoire was profiled, and TCRdb retains in-frame clones only, with some absent. Of about 200,000 clones listed, roughly three quarters are singletons. The sequenced sample consisted of PBMCs. The receptors were gathered from a man aged 50 to 60 in good health and CMV-seronegative. Both conserved end residues are part of each CDR3. D genes are given only for firm matches. Size is omitted from some rows. Given values are once, few, many or a class for expanded clones.

j_call,clone_size,d_call,v_call,cdr3_nt,cdr3_aa
TRBJ2-7,-,TRBD2,TRBV6-1,TGTGCCAGCAGGGGGACTATTACCTCCTACGAGCAGTACTTC,CASRGTITSYEQYF
TRBJ1-5,-,-,TRBV28,TGTGCCAGCAGTTTAGGGCAGGGGAACAATCAGCCCCAGCATTTT,CASSLGQGNNQPQHF
TRBJ2-6,-,TRBD1,TRBV2,TGTGCCAGCAGCCGACAGGGTAGCTCTGGGGCCAACGTCCTGACTTTC,CASSRQGSSGANVLTF
TRBJ1-1,once,-,TRBV6-5,TGTGCCAGCAGTTTCAAGGGGGGGACGGCTTTCTTT,CASSFKGGTAFF
TRBJ1-1,few,-,TRBV18,TGTGCCAGCTCACTAAACACCAAGAACACTGAAGCTTTCTTT,CASSLNTKNTEAFF
TRBJ2-7,-,TRBD2,TRBV4-1,TGCGCCAGCAGCCAAGATAGCGGGAGGACCTCCTACGAGCAGTACTTC,CASSQDSGRTSYEQYF
TRBJ2-7,-,TRBD2,TRBV27,TGTGCCAGCAGTTTAACGAGCGGGGGGACCTACGAGCAGTACTTC,CASSLTSGGTYEQYF
TRBJ2-7,-,TRBD1,TRBV27,TGTGCCAGCAGCGACAGGGTGCCATCCTACGAGCAGTACTTC,CASSDRVPSYEQYF
TRBJ2-7,-,TRBD2,TRBV28,TGTGCCAGCAGGCCAGCCGGGACTAGCGGGAGGGAGCAGTACTTC,CASRPAGTSGREQYF
TRBJ2-7,-,-,TRBV28,TGTGCCAGCAGTTCGGCGAGTAGCGGTTCCTACGAGCAGTACTTC,CASSSASSGSYEQYF
TRBJ2-3,-,TRBD1,TRBV2,TGTGCCAGCAGGTTACAGGGGGGAACAGATACGCAGTATTTT,CASRLQGGTDTQYF
TRBJ2-3,-,TRBD2,TRBV15,TGTGCCACCAGCAGCTGGACTAGCGGAGAGAGCACAGATACGCAGTATTTT,CATSSWTSGESTDTQYF
TRBJ2-1,-,TRBD2,TRBV11-2,TGTGCCAGCAGCTTAGGGACTAGAACCAATGAGCAGTTCTTC,CASSLGTRTNEQFF
TRBJ2-1,-,TRBD1,TRBV28,TGTGCCAGCAGTTTCGCCCCGAGACAGGGGGTTTCCTACAATGAGCAGTTCTTC,CASSFAPRQGVSYNEQFF
TRBJ1-2,-,-,TRBV5-1,TGCGCCAGCAGCCTGGTTGGGGCAGCTAACTATGGCTACACCTTC,CASSLVGAANYGYTF
TRBJ1-3,few,-,TRBV19,TGTGCCAGTAGTGCCAGGCGAAACCAAAACACCATATATTTT,CASSARRNQNTIYF
TRBJ1-1,few,TRBD1,TRBV20-1,TGCAGTGCTAGGGCGGACAGGCAAGCTTTCTTT,CSARADRQAFF
TRBJ2-1,-,TRBD2,TRBV11-2,TGTGCCAGCAGCTTGGATTCTAGCGGGAGCTCAGCGGGGGAGCAGTTCTTC,CASSLDSSGSSAGEQFF
TRBJ2-5,-,-,TRBV6-5,TGTGCCAGCAGTTACAAGGTCTGGGGGCGGGAGACCCAGTACTTC,CASSYKVWGRETQYF
TRBJ2-3,-,-,TRBV6-1,TGTGCCAGCAGTGAGCGGAGGGAGGATACGCAGTATTTT,CASSERREDTQYF
TRBJ2-4,-,TRBD2,TRBV15,TGTGCCACCAGCAGAGATTCGCTAGCGGGAGTTGTGGCCAAAAACATTCAGTACTTC,CATSRDSLAGVVAKNIQYF
TRBJ2-3,-,-,TRBV4-1,TGCGCCAGCAGCCAGACAGACGGCACAGATACGCAGTATTTT,CASSQTDGTDTQYF
TRBJ2-2,-,TRBD1,TRBV23-1,TGCGCCAGCAGTCAGGACAGGGCTAGGACCGGGGAGCTGTTTTTT,CASSQDRARTGELFF
TRBJ2-7,-,TRBD2,TRBV27,TGTGCCAGCAGTTTACATAGCGGGCCCTCCTACGAGCAGTACTTC,CASSLHSGPSYEQYF
TRBJ1-2,once,-,TRBV6-5,TGTGCCAGCAGTCCCCGATCGACAACTAACTATGGCTACACCTTC,CASSPRSTTNYGYTF
TRBJ1-6,-,-,TRBV27,TGTGCCAGCAGTACTGGGACTTATAATTCACCCCTCCACTTT,CASSTGTYNSPLHF
TRBJ2-2,-,TRBD2,TRBV4-1,TGCGCCAGCAGCCTGGGACTAGCGGGAGTAGGAACCGGGGAGCTGTTTTTT,CASSLGLAGVGTGELFF
TRBJ2-2,-,TRBD1,TRBV5-6,TGTGCCAGCAGCTTGGTGGGGACAGCGAACACCGGGGAGCTGTTTTTT,CASSLVGTANTGELFF
TRBJ2-7,few,TRBD2,TRBV5-4,TGTGCCAGCAGCTCGGGACTAATCTCATACGAGCAGTACTTC,CASSSGLISYEQYF
TRBJ2-7,-,TRBD2,TRBV27,TGTGCCAGCAGTCCGACTAGCGGGAGACCCCACGAGCAGTACTTC,CASSPTSGRPHEQYF
TRBJ1-5,-,-,TRBV5-1,TGCGCCAGCAGCTTGGTTCCGGGGGGGATATATCAGCCCCAGCATTTT,CASSLVPGGIYQPQHF
TRBJ2-1,-,-,TRBV29-1,TGCAGCGTTCGTACGGAGAACTACAATGAGCAGTTCTTC,CSVRTENYNEQFF
TRBJ1-6,-,TRBD1,TRBV6-1,TGTGCCAGCAGGGGTACAGGGGCGGATAATTCACCCCTCCACTTT,CASRGTGADNSPLHF
TRBJ2-2,-,-,TRBV5-1,TGCGCCAGCAGCTTGGACAGGTCGAACACCGGGGAGCTGTTTTTT,CASSLDRSNTGELFF
TRBJ2-2,-,TRBD1,TRBV27,TGTGCCAGCAGTAGACAGGGGCCCGGGGAGCTGTTTTTT,CASSRQGPGELFF
TRBJ2-2,-,-,TRBV28,TGTGCCAGCTCCCCATTGGCGGGTACGGACACCGGGGAGCTGTTTTTT,CASSPLAGTDTGELFF
TRBJ2-7,-,TRBD1,TRBV2,TGTGCCAGCAGCCGCCCCCGACAGGGCACCCATTCCTCCTACGAGCAGTACTTC,CASSRPRQGTHSSYEQYF
TRBJ1-5,-,-,TRBV5-5,TGTGCCAGCAGCTTACAGGGTCAGCCCCAGCATTTT,CASSLQGQPQHF
TRBJ1-3,-,-,TRBV5-8,TGTGCCAGCAGCTTGGGTAGGGGATCGATCTCTGGAAACACCATATATTTT,CASSLGRGSISGNTIYF
TRBJ1-2,-,-,TRBV7-9,TGTGCCAGCAGCTTAGACAGTTACTATGGCTACACCTTC,CASSLDSYYGYTF
TRBJ2-7,-,TRBD1,TRBV10-2,TGCGCCAGCCGACAGGGGTCCTACAAGCAGTACTTC,CASRQGSYKQYF
TRBJ2-2,-,TRBD2,TRBV19,TGTGCCAGTACCCCACTAGCGGGAGCGGTCACCGGGGAGCTGTTTTTT,CASTPLAGAVTGELFF
TRBJ1-1,-,TRBD1,TRBV6-5,TGTGCCAGCAGCCAGGGGGGTTTCACTGAAGCTTTCTTT,CASSQGGFTEAFF
TRBJ2-1,-,TRBD1,TRBV11-2,TGTGCCAGCAGCCCTTGGACAGGTCATAATGGGGATGAGCAGTTCTTC,CASSPWTGHNGDEQFF
TRBJ2-3,-,-,TRBV7-8,TGTGCCAGCAGCCAAAACAGGGGCACAGATACGCAGTATTTT,CASSQNRGTDTQYF
TRBJ2-1,-,TRBD2,TRBV11-2,TGTGCCAGCAGCTTAGGGAGCGGGGCTGCTGAGCAGTTCTTC,CASSLGSGAAEQFF
TRBJ1-2,few,-,TRBV6-1,TGTGCCAGCAGCGACAATTCCGGCTACACCTTC,CASSDNSGYTF
TRBJ1-1,-,-,TRBV9,TGTGCCAGCAGCGTAGAACAGGGAAGGCCCTTTAATTCCGAAGCTTTCTTT,CASSVEQGRPFNSEAFF
TRBJ2-2,-,-,TRBV30,TGTGCCTGGAAGAGAGGGGGAACCGGGGAGCTGTTTTTT,CAWKRGGTGELFF
TRBJ1-1,-,-,TRBV2,TGTGCCAGCAGTACAAGCAGGGGCACTGAAGCTTTCTTT,CASSTSRGTEAFF
TRBJ2-1,-,-,TRBV7-6,TGTGCCAGCAGCTCCCTAGCGAGCTCCTACAATGAGCAGTTCTTC,CASSSLASSYNEQFF
TRBJ1-2,-,-,TRBV11-2,TGTGCCAGCAGCTTAGGCCGGACAAGTGGGGGCTACACCTTC,CASSLGRTSGGYTF
TRBJ2-2,-,TRBD2,TRBV11-1,TGTGCCAGCAGCTTTCTGGGGGGGAACGGGGAGCTGTTTTTT,CASSFLGGNGELFF
TRBJ2-5,-,TRBD1,TRBV5-1,TGCGCCAGCAGCTTGGGACAGGGAGTTGGAGAGACCCAGTACTTC,CASSLGQGVGETQYF